This TCR beta chain came from a study of blood T cells in healthy people across ages. This CDR3 comprises 17 residues. J lost 0 bases, V lost 4 bases, and 8 bases had no gene match. Germline V gene lookup returns CDR1 SEHNR and CDR2 FQNEAQ (reference sequence). Broader study findings: Diversity figures based on one million T cells were deemed too low. Unsorted PBMC material precluded a definitive naive versus antigen-experienced comparison.

A J-beta primer mix and a sample-barcoded 5' primer were used in a second PCR of roughly 6 to 12 cycles. One entry per CDR3 protein results from TCRdb running MiXCR on the 5' RACE reads. This sample yields about 760,000 distinct CDR3 sequences, of which approximately 60% are seen a single time; roughly 26% belongs to the top ten. Donors gave approximately 9.9 milliliters of peripheral blood apiece. Comment on this clonotype: The antigen remains undetermined.

The sequenced sample was blood. This chain connects TRBV7-9 to TRBJ2-7; TRBD2 aligns across 11 bases. This TCR was recovered from a man in his forties in good health. CDR3 amino acids: CASSSTRGLAGSYEQYF. For the CDR3, the DNA is TGTGCCAGCAGCTCCACTAGAGGACTAGCGGGCTCCTACGAGCAGTACTTC.